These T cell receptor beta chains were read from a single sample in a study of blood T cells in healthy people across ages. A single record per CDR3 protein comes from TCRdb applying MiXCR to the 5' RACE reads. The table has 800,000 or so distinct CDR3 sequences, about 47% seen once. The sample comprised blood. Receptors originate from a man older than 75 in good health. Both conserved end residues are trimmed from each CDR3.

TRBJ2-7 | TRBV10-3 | AISESGSSGSFSYEQY
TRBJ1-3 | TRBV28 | ASSLLWTGTGNTIY
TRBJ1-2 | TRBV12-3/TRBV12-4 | ASSLAHRQGNYGYT
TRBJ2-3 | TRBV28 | ASRTLDGASTDTQY
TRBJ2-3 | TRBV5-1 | ASSSQLADTQY
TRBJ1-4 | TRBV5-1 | ASSVQGVEEKLF
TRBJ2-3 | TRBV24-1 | ATSDLTGGADTQY
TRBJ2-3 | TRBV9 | ASSVSPSGSTDTQY
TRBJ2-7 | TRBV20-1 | SAHLSGVPYEQY
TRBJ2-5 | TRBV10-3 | AISSGMETQY
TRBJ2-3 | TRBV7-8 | ASSPWTSGTKTDTQY
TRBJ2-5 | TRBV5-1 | ASSLIRADQETQY
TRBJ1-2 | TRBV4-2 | ASSQEGTGGLGYT
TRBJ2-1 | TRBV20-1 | SARVGQGAHEQF
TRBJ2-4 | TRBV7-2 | ASSLETLSGLAKNIQY
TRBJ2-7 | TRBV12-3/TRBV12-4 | ASSRAGHKGQY
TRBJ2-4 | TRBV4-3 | ASSQDWAYRGPKNIQY
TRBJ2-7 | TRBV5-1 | ASSLPGGPQNEQY
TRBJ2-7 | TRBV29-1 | SVQREGSYEQY
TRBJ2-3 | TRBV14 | ASSPRIRATSGTDTQY
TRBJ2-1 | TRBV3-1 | ASSHLAGGREQF
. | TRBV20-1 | SAEARLSSGEQY
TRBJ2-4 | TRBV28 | ASSSRQGAGKNIQY
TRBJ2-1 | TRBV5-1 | AGSLELAGLSYNEQF
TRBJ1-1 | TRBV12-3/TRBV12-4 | ASSLAPDSGEAF
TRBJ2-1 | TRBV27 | ARGLAGSYNEQF
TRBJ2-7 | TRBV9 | ASSVESGHYAEQY
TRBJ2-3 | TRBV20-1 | SASGRDRADTQY
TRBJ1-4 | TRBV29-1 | SVYSAEKLF
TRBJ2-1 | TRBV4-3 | ASSRFGTSDNEQF
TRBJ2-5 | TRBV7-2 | ASSLDGTAEETQY
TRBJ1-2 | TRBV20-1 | RHQSADYSYGYT
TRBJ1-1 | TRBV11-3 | ASSPHHSSNTEAF
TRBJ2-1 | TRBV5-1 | ASSLEGQGINEQF
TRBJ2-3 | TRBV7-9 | ASSGGTSGKPDTQY
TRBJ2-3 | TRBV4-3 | ASSHSGRTDTQY
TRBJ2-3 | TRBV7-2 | ASSTSGSRTDTQY
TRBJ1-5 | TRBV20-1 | SASWPGEGNQPQH
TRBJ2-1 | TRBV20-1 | SATQTSGYNEQF
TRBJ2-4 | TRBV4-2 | ASSQDLTSGINIQY
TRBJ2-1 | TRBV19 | ASSTPSSLNPREQF
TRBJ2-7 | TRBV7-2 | ASSSVDYEQY
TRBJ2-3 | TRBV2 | ASSEVAGPTDTQY
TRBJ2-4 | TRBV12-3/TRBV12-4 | ASSLGPGAAKNIQY
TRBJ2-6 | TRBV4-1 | ASSQDMFGDSGANVLT
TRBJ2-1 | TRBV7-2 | ASSSRLAGVGDEQF
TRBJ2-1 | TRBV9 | ASSVASLAGGLNEQF
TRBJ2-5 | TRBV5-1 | ASSMPSGEETQY